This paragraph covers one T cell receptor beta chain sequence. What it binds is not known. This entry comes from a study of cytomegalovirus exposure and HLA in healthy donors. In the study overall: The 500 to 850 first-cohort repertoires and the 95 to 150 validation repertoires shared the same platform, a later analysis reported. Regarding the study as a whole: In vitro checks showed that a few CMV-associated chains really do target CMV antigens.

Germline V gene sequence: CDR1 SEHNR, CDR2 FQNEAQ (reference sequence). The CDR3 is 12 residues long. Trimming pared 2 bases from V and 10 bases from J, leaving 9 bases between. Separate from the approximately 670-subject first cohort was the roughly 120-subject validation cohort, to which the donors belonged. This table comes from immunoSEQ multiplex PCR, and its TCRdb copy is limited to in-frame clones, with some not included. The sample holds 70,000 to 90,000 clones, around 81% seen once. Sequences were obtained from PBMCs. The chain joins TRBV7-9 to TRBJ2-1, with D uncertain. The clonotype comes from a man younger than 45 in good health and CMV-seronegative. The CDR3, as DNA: TGTGCCAGCAGCTTAATCCCCTTAGAGCAGTTCTTC. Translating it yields CASSLIPLEQFF.